The entry below gives a single T cell receptor beta chain sequence along with its context. Its antigen is still unknown. The PCR used 60 Vbeta and 13 Jbeta primers. Using immunoSEQ multiplex PCR, the repertoire was profiled, and TCRdb retains in-frame clones only, with some absent. The sample has approximately 250,000 clones, roughly 73% seen once. This sample is part of a study of cytomegalovirus exposure and HLA in healthy donors. Study-wide points: Reported findings show TCR beta sequences accurately forecast HLA-A and HLA-B alleles in most subjects. When analyzed later, a missense DCLRE1C variant was found to be linked to TCR beta V- and J-gene trimming. The study labeled fewer than 200 TCR beta chains cytomegalovirus-associated.

The donors (healthy individuals) were bone marrow donors. The V and J ends lost 4 bases and 0 bases, in that order; junction bases with no gene match: 12. The V gene's germline CDR1 is MGHRA and CDR2 YSYEKL. The CDR3 has 19 amino acids. V usage is TRBV4-1 and J usage is TRBJ2-6, with 7 bases aligning to TRBD1. Sample: PBMCs. This receptor was taken from a boy younger than 18 in good health and CMV-seronegative. This CDR3 reads CASSPWPWTGISGANVLTF. In DNA form, the CDR3 reads TGCGCCAGCAGCCCCTGGCCCTGGACAGGAATCTCTGGGGCCAACGTCCTGACTTTC.